The T cell receptor (beta chain) under discussion was sequenced for a study of shared clonotypes between healthy human individuals. Whole-study results and caveats: Rarefaction showed sorted-subset sequencing was incomplete despite large depth. Measured sharing among donors was expected to vary with sequencing depth.

The CDR3 loop spans 16 amino acids. Trimming at V came to 4 bases and at J to 2 bases, leaving 9 bases not matched to a gene. Germline V CDR1 and CDR2: KGHSY, FQNENV. With regard to this clone: What it binds is not known.

Study donors comprised healthy, HIV-negative adults devoid of recent acute infection or vaccination. Using immunoSEQ multiplex PCR, the repertoire was profiled, and TCRdb retains in-frame clones only, with some absent. The sample lists approximately 530,000 clones; 90% to 97% were seen once. This TCR came from a woman in her 30s in good health. The genes are TRBV16 and TRBJ2-7; the match to TRBD1 covers 9 bases. Sequenced material: naive CD4+ T cells sorted from blood. Subset given: CD45RA+ positively selected. This chain's CDR3 is CASSLNPGQGPYEQYF. The CDR3 DNA reads as TGTGCCAGCAGCCTAAATCCGGGACAGGGCCCCTACGAGCAGTACTTC.